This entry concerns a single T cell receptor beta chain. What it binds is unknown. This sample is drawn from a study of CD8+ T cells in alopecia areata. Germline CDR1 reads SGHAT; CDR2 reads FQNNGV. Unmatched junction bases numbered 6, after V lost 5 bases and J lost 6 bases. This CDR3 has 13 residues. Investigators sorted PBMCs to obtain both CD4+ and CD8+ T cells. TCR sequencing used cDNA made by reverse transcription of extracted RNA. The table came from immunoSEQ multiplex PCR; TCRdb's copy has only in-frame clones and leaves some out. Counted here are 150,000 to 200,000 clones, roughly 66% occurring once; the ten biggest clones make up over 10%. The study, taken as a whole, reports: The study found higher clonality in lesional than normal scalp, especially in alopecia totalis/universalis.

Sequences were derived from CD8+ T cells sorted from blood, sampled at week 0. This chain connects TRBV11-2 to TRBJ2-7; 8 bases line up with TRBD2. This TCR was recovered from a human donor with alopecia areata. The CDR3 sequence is CASSIGGASEQYF. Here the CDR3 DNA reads TGTGCCAGCAGCATCGGGGGGGCCAGCGAGCAGTACTTC. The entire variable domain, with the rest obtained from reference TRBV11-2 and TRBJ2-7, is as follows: EAGVAQSPRYKIIEKRQSVAFWCNPISGHATLYWYQQILGQGPKLLIQFQNNGVVDDSQLPKDRFSAERLKGVDSTLKIQPAKLEDSAVYLCASSIGGASEQYFGPGTRLTVT.